This T cell receptor (beta chain) was sequenced for a study of blood T cells in healthy people across ages. General study results and limits: Diversity was estimated from one million T cells, and these estimates were considered underestimates. Higher diversity, along with more naive CD4+ cells, distinguished long-lived donors from aged donors. Roughly linear declines in TCR beta diversity per million T cells occurred with age.

Isolating PBMCs gave at least 6 million of these cells per sample. This clonotype occurred a few times. Its specificity is unknown. This CDR3 is built from 17 residues. The V gene lost 5 bases and the J gene lost 0 bases, with 19 bases spanning the gap. Germline values: CDR1 SGHTA, CDR2 FQGNSA. The use of a sample-barcoded 5' primer and a J-beta primer mix characterized a second PCR of roughly 6 to 11 cycles. TCRdb independently ran MiXCR on the 5' RACE reads; one entry per CDR3 protein. The repertoire holds roughly 1.5 million distinct CDR3 sequences, with roughly 43% as singletons. This rearrangement joins TRBV7-2 to TRBJ1-1; D is possibly TRBD1 (6 bases). The sample taken for sequencing was blood. This sequence originates from a young woman in good health. The DNA of the CDR3 is TGTGCCAGCAGCCGTGACAGGTTAGGAGGCCTGAACACTGAAGCTTTCTTT. Protein product: CASSRDRLGGLNTEAFF.